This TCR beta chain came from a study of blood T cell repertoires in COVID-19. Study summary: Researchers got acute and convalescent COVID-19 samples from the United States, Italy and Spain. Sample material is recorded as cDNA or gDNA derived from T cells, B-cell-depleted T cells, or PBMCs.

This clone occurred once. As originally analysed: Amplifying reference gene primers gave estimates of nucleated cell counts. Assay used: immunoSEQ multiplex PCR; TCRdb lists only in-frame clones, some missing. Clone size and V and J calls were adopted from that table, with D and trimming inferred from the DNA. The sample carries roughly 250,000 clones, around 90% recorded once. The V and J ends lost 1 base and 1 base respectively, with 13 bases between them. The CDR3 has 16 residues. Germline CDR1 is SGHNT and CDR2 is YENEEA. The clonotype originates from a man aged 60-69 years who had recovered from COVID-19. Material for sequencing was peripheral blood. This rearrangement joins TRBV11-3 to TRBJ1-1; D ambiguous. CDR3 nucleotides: TGTGCCAGCAGCTTAGGTATTCGGGGTAGGAACACTGAAGCTTTCTTT. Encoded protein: CASSLGIRGRNTEAFF.